One sample yielded the 6 T cell receptor beta chains listed below, sequenced in a study of human T cells and chemical hapten exposure. As to time point: healthy volunteer bleed at 2 weeks. Unfractionated whole blood was the source of the extracted total RNA. In TCRdb, the RACE reads were re-called with MiXCR into one record per CDR3 protein. The repertoire holds about 130,000 distinct CDR3 sequences, with approximately 9% as singletons. Sequences were obtained from whole blood. The receptors originated from a male donor in good health. Some clones in this sample may be carry-over from other donors' samples.

This clonotype was found many times. This chain uses TRBV5-1 with TRBJ2-1; D possibly matches TRBD1 or TRBD2 (5 bases each). Germline values: CDR1 SGHRS, CDR2 YFSETQ. Trimming pared 4 bases from V and 2 bases from J, leaving 19 bases between. CDR3 length equals 17 residues. The CDR3, as DNA: TGCGCCAGCAGCCTAGTCGGGACCGCAACCCCCTACAATGAGCAGTTCTTC. The encoded protein is CASSLVGTATPYNEQFF.

The chain has TRBV5-1 and TRBJ2-3; D remains ambiguous. V lost 0 bases, J lost 0 bases, and 5 bases lay in between. In germline, CDR1 is SGHRS, CDR2 YFSETQ. This CDR3 has 14 residues. The CDR3 nucleotides are TGCGCCAGCAGCTTGGAGGTCAGCACAGATACGCAGTATTTT. Translating gives CASSLEVSTDTQYF.

Details on this clonotype: Since a much larger clone is just one base distant, this may be a read error. The chain couples TRBV10-2 to TRBJ1-1, with no clear D. Germline assignment: CDR1 WSHSY and CDR2 SAAADI. The CDR3 sequence is 13 residues long. The CDR3 reads CTSRNQEGTEAFF. CDR3 coding DNA: TGCACCAGCAGAAATCAGGAGGGCACTGAAGCTTTCTTT.

This clonotype was picked up a small number of times. This chain links TRBV7-2 with TRBJ2-2; possibly TRBD1 for D (5 bases). The CDR3 consists of 13 residues. V was trimmed by 4 bases and J by 6 bases, leaving 9 bases between them. The V gene's germline CDR1 is SGHTA and CDR2 FQGNSA. CDR3 residues: CASSSQVSGELFF. Here the CDR3 DNA reads TGTGCCAGCAGCTCACAGGTCTCCGGGGAGCTGTTTTTT.

The chain is built from TRBV10-2 and TRBJ2-1; D possibly corresponds to TRBD2 (5 bases). CDR1 and CDR2 from the germline V gene are WSHSY and SAAADI. The CDR3 loop spans 17 amino acids. Trimming removed 3 bases from V and 4 bases from J, with 19 bases in between. CDR3 in amino acids: CASSDGDPRATYNEQFF. DNA for the CDR3: TGCGCCAGCAGTGACGGAGATCCGCGGGCCACTTACAATGAGCAGTTCTTC.

This clonotype was observed a handful of times. This chain joins TRBV10-3 and TRBJ1-1; D is perhaps TRBD1 (6 bases). There are 14 residues in the CDR3. Germline V lookup: CDR1 ENHRY, CDR2 SYGVKD. Trimming removed 4 bases at V and 3 bases at J, with 12 bases between. The CDR3 sequence is CAISATGRDTEAFF. The CDR3 DNA sequence: TGTGCCATCAGTGCTACAGGGCGGGACACTGAAGCTTTCTTT.